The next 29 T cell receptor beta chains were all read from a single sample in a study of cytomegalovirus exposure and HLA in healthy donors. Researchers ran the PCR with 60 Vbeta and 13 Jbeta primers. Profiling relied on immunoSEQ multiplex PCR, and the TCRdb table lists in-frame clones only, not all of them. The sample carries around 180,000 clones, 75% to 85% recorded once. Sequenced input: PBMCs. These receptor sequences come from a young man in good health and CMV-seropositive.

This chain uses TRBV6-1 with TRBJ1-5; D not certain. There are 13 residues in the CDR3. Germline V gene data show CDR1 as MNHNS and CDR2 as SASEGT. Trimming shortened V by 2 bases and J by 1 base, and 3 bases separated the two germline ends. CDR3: CASSERSNQPQHF. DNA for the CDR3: TGTGCCAGCAGTGAACGGAGCAATCAGCCCCAGCATTTT.

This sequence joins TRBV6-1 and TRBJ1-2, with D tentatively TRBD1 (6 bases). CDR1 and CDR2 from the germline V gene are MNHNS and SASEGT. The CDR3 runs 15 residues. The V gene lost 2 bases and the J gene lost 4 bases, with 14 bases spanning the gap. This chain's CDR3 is CASSERGGPIYGYTF. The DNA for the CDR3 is TGTGCCAGCAGTGAAAGGGGGGGCCCTATCTATGGCTACACCTTC.

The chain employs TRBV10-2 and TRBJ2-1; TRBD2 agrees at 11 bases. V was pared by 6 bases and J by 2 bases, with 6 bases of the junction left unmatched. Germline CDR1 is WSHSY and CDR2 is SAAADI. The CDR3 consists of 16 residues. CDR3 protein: CASRAGTSGPYNEQFF. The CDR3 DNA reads TGCGCCAGCAGGGCCGGGACTAGCGGTCCCTACAATGAGCAGTTCTTC.

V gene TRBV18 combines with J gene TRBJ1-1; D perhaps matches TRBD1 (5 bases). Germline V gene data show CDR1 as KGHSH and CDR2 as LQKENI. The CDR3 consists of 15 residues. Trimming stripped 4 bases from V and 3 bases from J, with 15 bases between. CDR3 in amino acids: CASSLQNPGDTEAFF. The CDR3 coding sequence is TGTGCCAGCTCACTCCAGAACCCGGGGGACACTGAAGCTTTCTTT.

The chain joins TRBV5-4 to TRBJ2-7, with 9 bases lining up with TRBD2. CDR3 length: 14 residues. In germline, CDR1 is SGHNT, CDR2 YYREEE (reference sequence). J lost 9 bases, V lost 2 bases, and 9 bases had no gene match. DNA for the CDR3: TGTGCCAGCAGCTTCCAGGGCGGGAGGGCTGGGCAGTACTTC. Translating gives CASSFQGGRAGQYF. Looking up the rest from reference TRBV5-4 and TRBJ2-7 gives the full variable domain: ETGVTQSPTHLIKTRGQQVTLRCSSQSGHNTVSWYQQALGQGPQFIFQYYREEENGRGNFPPRFSGLQFPNYSSELNVNALELDDSALYLCASSFQGGRAGQYFGPGTRLTVT.

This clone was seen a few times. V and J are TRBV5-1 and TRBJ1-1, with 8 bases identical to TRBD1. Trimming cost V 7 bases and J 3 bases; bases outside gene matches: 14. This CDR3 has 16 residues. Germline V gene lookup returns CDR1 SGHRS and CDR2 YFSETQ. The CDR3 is CASARSANRGDTEAFF. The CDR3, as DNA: TGCGCCAGCGCCAGGTCCGCAAACAGGGGGGACACTGAAGCTTTCTTT.

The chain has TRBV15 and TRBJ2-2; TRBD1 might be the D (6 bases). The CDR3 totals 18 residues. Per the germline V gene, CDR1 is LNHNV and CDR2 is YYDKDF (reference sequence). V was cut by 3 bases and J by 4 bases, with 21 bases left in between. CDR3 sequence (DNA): TGTGCCACCAGCAGCCAGGGGCAGGGATATTCAACCACCGGGGAGCTGTTTTTT. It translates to CATSSQGQGYSTTGELFF.

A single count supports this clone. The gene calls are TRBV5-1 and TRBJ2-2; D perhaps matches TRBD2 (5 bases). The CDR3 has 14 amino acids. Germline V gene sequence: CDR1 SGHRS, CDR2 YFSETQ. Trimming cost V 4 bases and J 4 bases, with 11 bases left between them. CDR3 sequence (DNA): TGCGCCAGCAGCCCGGAGGTGGTCACCGGGGAGCTGTTTTTT. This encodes CASSPEVVTGELFF.

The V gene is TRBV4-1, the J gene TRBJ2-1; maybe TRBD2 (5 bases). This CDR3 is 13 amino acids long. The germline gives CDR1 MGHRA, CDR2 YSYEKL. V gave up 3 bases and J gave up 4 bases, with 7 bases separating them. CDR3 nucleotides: TGCGCCAGCAGCCAGGGAGTATACAATGAGCAGTTCTTC. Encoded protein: CASSQGVYNEQFF.

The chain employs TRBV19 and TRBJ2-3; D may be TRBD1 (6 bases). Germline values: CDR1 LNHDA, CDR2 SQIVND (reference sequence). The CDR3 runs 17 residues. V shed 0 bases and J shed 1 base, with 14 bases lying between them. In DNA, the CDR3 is TGTGCCAGTAGTATAGATCTAGGGGGTAGCGGCACAGATACGCAGTATTTT. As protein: CASSIDLGGSGTDTQYF.

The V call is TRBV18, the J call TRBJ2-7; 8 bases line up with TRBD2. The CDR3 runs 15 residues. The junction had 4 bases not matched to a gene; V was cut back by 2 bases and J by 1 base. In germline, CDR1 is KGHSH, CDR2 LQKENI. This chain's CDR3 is CASSPSQRESYEQYF. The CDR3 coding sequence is TGTGCCAGCTCACCAAGCCAGCGGGAGTCCTACGAGCAGTACTTC.

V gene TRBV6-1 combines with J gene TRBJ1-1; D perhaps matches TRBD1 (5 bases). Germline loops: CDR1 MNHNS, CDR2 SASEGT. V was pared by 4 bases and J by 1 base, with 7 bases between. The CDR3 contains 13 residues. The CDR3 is CASSGQRNTEAFF. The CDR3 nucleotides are TGTGCCAGCAGTGGACAGCGGAACACTGAAGCTTTCTTT.

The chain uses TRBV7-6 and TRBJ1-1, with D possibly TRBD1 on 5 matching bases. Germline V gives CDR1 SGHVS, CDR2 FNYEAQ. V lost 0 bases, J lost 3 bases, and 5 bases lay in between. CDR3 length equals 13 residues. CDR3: CASSLAGDTEAFF. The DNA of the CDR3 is TGTGCCAGCAGCTTAGCAGGGGACACTGAAGCTTTCTTT.

CDR3 DNA: TGTGCCAGCTCACCTTCACAGGGACAGGGGGCAGTCGGCACTGAAGCTTTCTTT. This translates into CASSPSQGQGAVGTEAFF. V and J are TRBV18 and TRBJ1-1, with TRBD1 matching over 12 bases. The CDR3 has 18 amino acids. V was clipped by 3 bases and J by 4 bases; unmatched bases: 12. The germline V gene encodes CDR1 KGHSH and CDR2 LQKENI.

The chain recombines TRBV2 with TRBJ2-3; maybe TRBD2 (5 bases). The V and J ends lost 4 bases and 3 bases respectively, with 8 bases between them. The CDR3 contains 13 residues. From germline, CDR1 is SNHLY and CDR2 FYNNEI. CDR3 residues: CASSVRETDTQYF. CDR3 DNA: TGTGCCAGCAGTGTAAGGGAGACAGATACGCAGTATTTT.

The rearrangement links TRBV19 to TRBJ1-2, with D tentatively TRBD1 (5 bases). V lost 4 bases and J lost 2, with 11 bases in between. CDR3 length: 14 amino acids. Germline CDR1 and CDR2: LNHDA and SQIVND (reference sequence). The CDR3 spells CASSSGGINYGYTF. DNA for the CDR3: TGTGCCAGTAGTAGCGGGGGGATCAACTATGGCTACACCTTC.

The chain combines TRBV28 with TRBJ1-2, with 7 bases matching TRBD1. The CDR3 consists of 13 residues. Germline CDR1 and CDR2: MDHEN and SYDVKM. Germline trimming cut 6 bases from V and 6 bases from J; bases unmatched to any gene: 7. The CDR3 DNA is TGTGCCAGCAGAAATGACAGGGAGGATGGCTACACCTTC. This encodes CASRNDREDGYTF.

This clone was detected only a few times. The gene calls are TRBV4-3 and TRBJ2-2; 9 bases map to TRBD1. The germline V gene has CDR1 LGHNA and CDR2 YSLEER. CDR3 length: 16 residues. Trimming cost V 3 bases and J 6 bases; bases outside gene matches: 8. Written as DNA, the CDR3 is TGCGCCAGCAGCCAGCAAGCGACAGGGGGGTCCGGGGAGCTGTTTTTT. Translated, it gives CASSQQATGGSGELFF.

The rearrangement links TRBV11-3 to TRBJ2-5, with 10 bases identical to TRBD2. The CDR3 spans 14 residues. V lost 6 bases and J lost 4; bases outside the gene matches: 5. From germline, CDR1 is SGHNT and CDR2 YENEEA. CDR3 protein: CASRGSGGTETQYF. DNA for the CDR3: TGTGCCAGCAGGGGTAGCGGGGGGACAGAGACCCAGTACTTC.

As DNA, the CDR3 is TGTGCCACCTCGGGACTAGGGAATTATGGCTACACCTTC. It encodes CATSGLGNYGYTF. V and J are TRBV6-5 and TRBJ1-2, with a possible D match to TRBD1 (5 bases). The CDR3 loop spans 13 amino acids. The germline CDR1 and CDR2 sequences are MNHEY and SVGAGI. V shed 10 bases and J shed 5 bases, with 17 bases lying between them.

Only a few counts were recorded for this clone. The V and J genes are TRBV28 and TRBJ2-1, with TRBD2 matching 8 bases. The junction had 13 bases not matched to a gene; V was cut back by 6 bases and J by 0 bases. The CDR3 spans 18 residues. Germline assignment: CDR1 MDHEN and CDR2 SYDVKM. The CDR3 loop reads CASRPNVAGTGSYNEQFF. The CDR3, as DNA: TGTGCCAGCAGACCAAACGTAGCGGGAACTGGCTCCTACAATGAGCAGTTCTTC.

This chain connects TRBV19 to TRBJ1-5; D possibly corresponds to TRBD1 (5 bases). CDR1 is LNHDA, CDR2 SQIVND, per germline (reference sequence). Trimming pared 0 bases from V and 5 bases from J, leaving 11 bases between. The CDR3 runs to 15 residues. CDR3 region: CASSIDLGPYQPQHF. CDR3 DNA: TGTGCCAGTAGTATAGATCTGGGGCCCTATCAGCCCCAGCATTTT. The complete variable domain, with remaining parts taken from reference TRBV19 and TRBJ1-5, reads DGGITQSPKYLFRKEGQNVTLSCEQNLNHDAMYWYRQDPGQGLRLIYYSQIVNDFQKGDIAEGYSVSREKKESFPLTVTSAQKNPTAFYLCASSIDLGPYQPQHFGDGTRLSIL.

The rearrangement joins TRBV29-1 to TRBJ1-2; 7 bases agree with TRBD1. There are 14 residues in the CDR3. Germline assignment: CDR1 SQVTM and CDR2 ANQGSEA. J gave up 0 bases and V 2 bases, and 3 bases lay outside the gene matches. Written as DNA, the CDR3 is TGCAGCGTTGAAAAGGGGGCCGCTAACTATGGCTACACCTTC. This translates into CSVEKGAANYGYTF. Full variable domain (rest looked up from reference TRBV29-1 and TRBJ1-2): SAVISQKPSRDICQRGTSLTIQCQVDSQVTMMFWYRQQPGQSLTLIATANQGSEATYESGFVIDKFPISRPNLTFSTLTVSNMSPEDSSIYLCSVEKGAANYGYTFGSGTRLTVV.

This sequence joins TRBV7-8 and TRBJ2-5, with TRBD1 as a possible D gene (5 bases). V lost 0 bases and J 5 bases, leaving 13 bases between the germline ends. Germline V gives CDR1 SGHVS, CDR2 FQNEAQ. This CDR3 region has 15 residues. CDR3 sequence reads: CASSLAEEPGETQYF. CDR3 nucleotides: TGTGCCAGCAGCTTAGCTGAAGAACCAGGGGAGACCCAGTACTTC.

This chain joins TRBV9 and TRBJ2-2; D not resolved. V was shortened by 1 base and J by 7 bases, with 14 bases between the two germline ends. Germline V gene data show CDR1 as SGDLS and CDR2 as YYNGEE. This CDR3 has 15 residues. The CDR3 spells CASSVPQGDGGELFF. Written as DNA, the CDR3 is TGTGCCAGCAGCGTACCGCAAGGAGACGGCGGGGAGCTGTTTTTT.

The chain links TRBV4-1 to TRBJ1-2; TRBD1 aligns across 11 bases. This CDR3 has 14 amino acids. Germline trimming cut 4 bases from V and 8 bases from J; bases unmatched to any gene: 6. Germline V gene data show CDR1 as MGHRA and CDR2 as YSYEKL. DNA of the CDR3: TGCGCCAGCAGCCCTGGGACAGGGGGAAACGGCTACACCTTC. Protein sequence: CASSPGTGGNGYTF.

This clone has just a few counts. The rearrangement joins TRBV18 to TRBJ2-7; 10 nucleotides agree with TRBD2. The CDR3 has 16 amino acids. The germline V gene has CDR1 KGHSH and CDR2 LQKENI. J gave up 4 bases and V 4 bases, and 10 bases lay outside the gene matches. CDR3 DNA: TGTGCCAGCTCACAGAGGTTTACTAGCGGGGAATACGAGCAGTACTTC. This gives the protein CASSQRFTSGEYEQYF.

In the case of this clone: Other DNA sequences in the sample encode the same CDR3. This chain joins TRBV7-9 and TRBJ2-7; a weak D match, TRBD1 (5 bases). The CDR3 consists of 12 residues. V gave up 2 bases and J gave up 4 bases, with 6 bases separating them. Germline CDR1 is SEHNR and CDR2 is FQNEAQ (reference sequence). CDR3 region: CASSLSGYEQYF. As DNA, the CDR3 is TGTGCCAGCAGCTTATCAGGGTACGAGCAGTACTTC.

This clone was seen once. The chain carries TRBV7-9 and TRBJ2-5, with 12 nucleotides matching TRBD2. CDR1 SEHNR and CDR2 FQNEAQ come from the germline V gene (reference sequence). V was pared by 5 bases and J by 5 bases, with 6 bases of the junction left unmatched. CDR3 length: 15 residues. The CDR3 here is CASSLRTSGNETQYF. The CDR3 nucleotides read TGTGCCAGCAGCCTAAGGACTAGCGGGAATGAGACCCAGTACTTC.